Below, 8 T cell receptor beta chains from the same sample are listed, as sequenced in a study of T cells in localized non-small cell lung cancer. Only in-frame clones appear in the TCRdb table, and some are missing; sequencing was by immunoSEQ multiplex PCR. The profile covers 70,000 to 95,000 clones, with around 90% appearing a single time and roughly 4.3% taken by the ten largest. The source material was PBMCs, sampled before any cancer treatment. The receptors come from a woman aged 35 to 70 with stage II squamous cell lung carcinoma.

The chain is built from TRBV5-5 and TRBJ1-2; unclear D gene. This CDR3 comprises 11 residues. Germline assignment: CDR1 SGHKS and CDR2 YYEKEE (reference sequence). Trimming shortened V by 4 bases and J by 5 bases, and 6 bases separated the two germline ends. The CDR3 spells CASSGSYGYTF. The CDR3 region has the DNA TGTGCCAGCAGCGGATCATATGGCTACACCTTC.

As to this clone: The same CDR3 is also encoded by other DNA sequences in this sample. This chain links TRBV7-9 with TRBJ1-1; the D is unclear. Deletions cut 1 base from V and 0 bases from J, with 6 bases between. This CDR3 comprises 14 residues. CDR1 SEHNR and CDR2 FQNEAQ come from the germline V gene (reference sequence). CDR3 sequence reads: CASSLGAMNTEAFF. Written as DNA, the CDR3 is TGTGCCAGCAGCTTAGGGGCGATGAACACTGAAGCTTTCTTT.

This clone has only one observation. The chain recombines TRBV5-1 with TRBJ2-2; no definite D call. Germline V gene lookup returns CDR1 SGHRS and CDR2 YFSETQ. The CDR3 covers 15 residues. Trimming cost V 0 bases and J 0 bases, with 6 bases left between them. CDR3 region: CASSLGAANTGELFF. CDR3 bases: TGCGCCAGCAGCTTGGGGGCTGCGAACACCGGGGAGCTGTTTTTT.

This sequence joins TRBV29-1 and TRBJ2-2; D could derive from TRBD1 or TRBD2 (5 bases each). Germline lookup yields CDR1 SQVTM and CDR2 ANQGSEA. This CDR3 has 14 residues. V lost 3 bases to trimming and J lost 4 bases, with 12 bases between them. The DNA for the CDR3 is TGCAGCGTTGATGGGGCGAGGGGCACCGGGGAGCTGTTTTTT. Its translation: CSVDGARGTGELFF.

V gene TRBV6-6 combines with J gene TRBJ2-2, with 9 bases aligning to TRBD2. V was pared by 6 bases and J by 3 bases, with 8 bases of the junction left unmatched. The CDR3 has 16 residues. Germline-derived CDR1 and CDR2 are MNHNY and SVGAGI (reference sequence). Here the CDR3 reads CASRVVSGGDTGELFF. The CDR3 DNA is TGTGCCAGCAGGGTCGTTAGCGGGGGAGACACCGGGGAGCTGTTTTTT.

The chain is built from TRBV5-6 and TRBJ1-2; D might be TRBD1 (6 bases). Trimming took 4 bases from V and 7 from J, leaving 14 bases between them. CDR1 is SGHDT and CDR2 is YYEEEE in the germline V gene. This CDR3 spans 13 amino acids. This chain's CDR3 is CASSRRGGGGYTF. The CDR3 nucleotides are TGTGCCAGCAGCCGCCGAGGGGGTGGTGGCTACACCTTC.

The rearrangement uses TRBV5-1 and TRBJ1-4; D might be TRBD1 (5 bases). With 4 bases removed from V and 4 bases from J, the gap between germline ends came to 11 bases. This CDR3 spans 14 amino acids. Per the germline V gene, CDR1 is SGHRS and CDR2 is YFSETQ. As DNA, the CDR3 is TGCGCCAGCAGCCTGGACACAGTTAATGAAAAACTGTTTTTT. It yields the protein CASSLDTVNEKLFF. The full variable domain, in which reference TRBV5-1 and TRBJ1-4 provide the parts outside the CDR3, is KAGVTQTPRYLIKTRGQQVTLSCSPISGHRSVSWYQQTPGQGLQFLFEYFSETQRNKGNFPGRFSGRQFSNSRSEMNVSTLELGDSALYLCASSLDTVNEKLFFGSGTQLSVL.

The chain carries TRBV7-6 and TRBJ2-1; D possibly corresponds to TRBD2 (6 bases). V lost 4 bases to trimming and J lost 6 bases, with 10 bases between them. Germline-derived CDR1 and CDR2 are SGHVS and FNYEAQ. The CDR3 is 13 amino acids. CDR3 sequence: CASSSKEGNEQFF. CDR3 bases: TGTGCCAGCAGCTCCAAGGAGGGCAATGAGCAGTTCTTC.